A selection of T cell receptor beta chains follows, all from one sample in a study of OX40 agonist ivuxolimab in advanced cancers. Sequencing was performed with immunoSEQ multiplex PCR; in TCRdb, only in-frame clones are kept and a portion is missing. The sample contains tens of thousands of clones, about 92% of which appear only once. This specimen consisted of CD4+ or CD8+ T cells sorted from blood, obtained in a trial of the OX40 agonist ivuxolimab. These receptors were taken from an adult with an advanced solid tumor such as melanoma, head and neck, liver or kidney cancer. Each CDR3 is given with its conserved first and last residue. Each record gives: V gene, clone size, D gene, J gene, CDR3 protein, CDR3 DNA. D genes are given only for firm matches. Only part of the rows carry a size: once, few, many, or a class if the clone is expanded.

TRBV9	-	TRBD2	TRBJ2-5	CASSPSGAQETQYF	TGTGCCAGCAGCCCGAGCGGGGCCCAAGAGACCCAGTACTTC
TRBV5-1	-	-	TRBJ2-7	CASSLASNSGYEQYF	TGCGCCAGCAGCTTGGCCAGCAACTCCGGCTACGAGCAGTACTTC
TRBV7-8	-	-	TRBJ1-6	CASSRTGGNSPLHF	TGTGCCAGCAGCCGAACCGGCGGGAATTCACCCCTCCACTTT
TRBV27	-	-	TRBJ2-4	CASSLRGAENIQYF	TGTGCCAGCAGTTTAAGGGGGGCGGAAAACATTCAGTACTTC
TRBV11-3	once	-	TRBJ1-1	CASSFRGSTTEAFF	TGTGCCAGCAGCTTTCGGGGCAGCACGACTGAAGCTTTCTTT
TRBV7-6	-	-	TRBJ1-1	CASSSGQNTEAFF	TGTGCCAGCAGCTCGGGACAGAACACTGAAGCTTTCTTT
TRBV27	-	TRBD1	TRBJ1-1	CASSFQGGFSEAFF	TGTGCCAGCAGTTTCCAGGGGGGGTTTAGCGAAGCTTTCTTT
TRBV19	-	-	TRBJ1-5	CASSIAGGGAQHF	TGTGCCAGTAGTATAGCGGGCGGGGGAGCCCAGCATTTT
TRBV6-5	-	TRBD2	TRBJ2-1	CASSYFLAGGSEQFF	TGTGCCAGCAGTTACTTTCTAGCGGGGGGCAGTGAGCAGTTCTTC
TRBV5-1	-	TRBD1	TRBJ1-1	CASSDPGTGNTEAFF	TGCGCCAGCAGCGATCCCGGGACAGGGAACACTGAAGCTTTCTTT
TRBV9	-	-	TRBJ2-7	CASSVAGGQDEQYF	TGTGCCAGCAGCGTAGCTGGGGGTCAGGACGAGCAGTACTTC
TRBV13	-	-	TRBJ1-1	CASSLRREVNTEAFF	TGTGCCAGCAGCTTACGCCGGGAGGTAAACACTGAAGCTTTCTTT
TRBV27	-	-	TRBJ1-2	CASSFGAEVGGYTF	TGTGCCAGCAGTTTTGGGGCAGAGGTGGGCGGCTACACCTTC
TRBV7-3	-	-	TRBJ2-5	CASSLTGGEETQYF	TGTGCCAGCAGCTTAACAGGGGGAGAGGAGACCCAGTACTTC
TRBV11-2	once	-	TRBJ1-1	CASSLAGQPNTEAFF	TGTGCCAGCAGCTTAGCGGGGCAGCCGAACACTGAAGCTTTCTTT
TRBV7-9	-	-	TRBJ1-2	CASSASPQGSYGYTF	TGTGCCAGCAGCGCGAGTCCACAGGGAAGTTATGGCTACACCTTC
TRBV4-3	-	TRBD2	TRBJ2-2	CASSQDRSGGASGELFF	TGCGCCAGCAGCCAAGATCGGAGCGGGGGGGCCTCCGGGGAGCTGTTTTTT
TRBV11-2	-	-	TRBJ2-7	CASSLGQNSYEQYF	TGTGCCAGCAGCTTAGGCCAGAACTCCTACGAGCAGTACTTC
TRBV5-1	once	-	TRBJ2-3	CARTPQAGADTQYF	TGCGCCAGGACCCCGCAGGCGGGCGCAGATACGCAGTATTTT
TRBV19	-	-	TRBJ1-6	CASSITVSYNSPLHF	TGTGCCAGTAGTATCACAGTTAGTTATAATTCACCCCTCCACTTT
TRBV11-2	-	-	TRBJ2-7	CASSLEARTTYEQYF	TGTGCCAGCAGCTTAGAAGCAAGAACCACCTACGAGCAGTACTTC
TRBV4-1	-	-	TRBJ1-2	CASSHQNGHGYTF	TGCGCCAGCAGCCATCAGAATGGGCATGGCTACACCTTC
TRBV5-5	few	-	TRBJ2-7	CASSFSDIPYEQYF	TGTGCCAGCAGCTTCTCGGACATTCCCTACGAGCAGTACTTC
TRBV9	-	TRBD2	TRBJ2-5	CASSVGASGGETQYF	TGTGCCAGCAGCGTAGGGGCTAGCGGGGGGGAGACCCAGTACTTC
TRBV11-2	-	-	TRBJ1-3	CASSSGGFSGNTIYF	TGTGCCAGCAGCTCCGGGGGCTTTTCTGGAAACACCATATATTTT
TRBV4-2	-	-	TRBJ2-2	CASSQDGLKETGELFF	TGTGCCAGCAGCCAAGACGGGCTTAAGGAGACCGGGGAGCTGTTTTTT
TRBV4-2	-	-	TRBJ2-1	CASSQVGSHGEQFF	TGTGCCAGCAGCCAAGTAGGTAGCCACGGTGAGCAGTTCTTC
TRBV19	-	TRBD1	TRBJ2-1	CASSLTTGGQGFDEQFF	TGTGCCAGTAGTCTTACGACTGGGGGACAGGGTTTCGATGAGCAGTTCTTC
TRBV20-1	-	-	TRBJ1-1	CSALLEGAFF	TGCAGTGCCTTACTGGAGGGGGCTTTCTTT
TRBV6-5	-	-	TRBJ1-3	CAARDYSGNTIYF	TGTGCCGCCCGGGATTACTCTGGAAACACCATATATTTT
TRBV7-9	medium-sized	-	TRBJ1-1	CASDHTKDSTENTEAFF	TGTGCCAGCGACCACACGAAAGACAGTACCGAGAACACTGAAGCTTTCTTT
TRBV10-2	-	TRBD1	TRBJ1-1	CASRGTGGTTEAFF	TGCGCCAGCAGGGGGACAGGGGGAACCACTGAAGCTTTCTTT
TRBV13	-	-	TRBJ2-2	CASSGTGTGELFF	TGTGCCAGCAGCGGGACTGGGACCGGGGAGCTGTTTTTT
TRBV5-1	-	TRBD2	TRBJ2-2	CASSLVGLAGRNTGELFF	TGCGCCAGCAGCTTGGTTGGACTAGCGGGGAGAAACACCGGGGAGCTGTTTTTT
TRBV7-9	-	-	TRBJ1-2	CASSLDGGAGYTF	TGTGCCAGCAGCTTAGACGGCGGAGCAGGCTACACCTTC
TRBV5-6	-	-	TRBJ1-6	CASSLVGSGSPLHF	TGTGCCAGCAGCTTGGTAGGATCAGGTTCACCCCTCCACTTT
TRBV2	-	-	TRBJ2-3	CASSEVDTQYF	TGTGCCAGCAGCGAAGTGGATACGCAGTATTTT
TRBV7-8	-	-	TRBJ2-3	CASSLDFRDTYTDTQYF	TGTGCCAGCAGCTTAGATTTTCGGGACACTTACACAGATACGCAGTATTTT
TRBV6-6	once	-	TRBJ2-1	CASSYSPGLWGNEQFF	TGTGCCAGCAGTTACTCGCCGGGGCTGTGGGGCAATGAGCAGTTCTTC
TRBV6-5	-	-	TRBJ1-1	CASSYRGAPEAFF	TGTGCCAGCAGTTACCGAGGGGCTCCTGAAGCTTTCTTT
TRBV7-9	-	TRBD2	TRBJ2-7	CASSLGASGALYEQYF	TGTGCCAGCAGCTTAGGGGCTAGCGGGGCTCTCTACGAGCAGTACTTC
TRBV11-2	few	-	TRBJ2-3	CASSLGDTQYF	TGTGCCAGCAGCTTAGGAGATACGCAGTATTTT
TRBV6-1	-	-	TRBJ1-2	CASSEWGDGDYGYTF	TGTGCCAGCAGTGAATGGGGGGATGGGGACTATGGCTACACCTTC
TRBV11-3	-	-	TRBJ2-4	CARLAKNIQYF	TGTGCCAGACTAGCCAAAAACATTCAGTACTTC
TRBV7-9	-	-	TRBJ2-7	CASSSGLSLEQYF	TGTGCCAGCAGCTCGGGACTGTCACTGGAGCAGTACTTC
TRBV19	-	-	TRBJ2-7	CASSAGLTYEQYF	TGTGCCAGTAGTGCAGGGCTAACCTACGAGCAGTACTTC
TRBV6-4	large	-	TRBJ1-5	CASSGDSNQPQHF	TGTGCCAGCAGTGGGGATAGCAATCAGCCCCAGCATTTT
TRBV29-1	-	TRBD2	TRBJ2-7	CSVERRGGSSYEQYF	TGCAGCGTTGAGAGGCGGGGGGGGAGCTCCTACGAGCAGTACTTC
TRBV9	-	TRBD1	TRBJ1-1	CASSIQGVADTEAFF	TGTGCCAGCAGTATACAGGGGGTCGCGGACACTGAAGCTTTCTTT
TRBV5-1	-	-	TRBJ1-1	CASSLEQDRTEAFF	TGCGCCAGCAGCTTGGAACAGGATAGGACTGAAGCTTTCTTT
TRBV7-2	-	-	TRBJ2-3	CASSLKGGYPTTDTQYF	TGTGCCAGCAGCTTAAAGGGTGGCTACCCCACCACAGATACGCAGTATTTT
TRBV2	-	-	TRBJ2-7	CASSGPNPQGRVEQYF	TGTGCCAGCAGCGGACCCAACCCGCAGGGACGGGTGGAGCAGTACTTC
TRBV30	-	TRBD2	TRBJ2-5	CAWSIGAGGTETQYF	TGTGCCTGGAGTATCGGGGCGGGGGGGACGGAGACCCAGTACTTC